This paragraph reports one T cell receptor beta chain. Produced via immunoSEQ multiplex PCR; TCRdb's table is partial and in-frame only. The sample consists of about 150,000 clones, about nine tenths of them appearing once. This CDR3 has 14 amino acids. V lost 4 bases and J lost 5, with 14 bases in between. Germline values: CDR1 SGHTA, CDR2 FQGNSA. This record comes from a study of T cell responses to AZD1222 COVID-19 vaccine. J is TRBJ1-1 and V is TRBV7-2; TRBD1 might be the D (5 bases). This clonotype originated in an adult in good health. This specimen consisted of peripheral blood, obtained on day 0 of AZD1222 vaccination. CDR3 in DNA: TGTGCCAGCAGCTCAGCCCTAGACAGTACTGAAGCTTTCTTT. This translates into CASSSALDSTEAFF.